The rows below give T cell receptor beta chains drawn from one sample of a study of identical twins. Via MiXCR, TCRdb re-called the 5' RACE reads, giving one row per CDR3 protein. In the table there are under 250,000 distinct CDR3 sequences, 6.5% to 8.5% of which are singletons. The same data also contributed to another study, on yellow fever vaccine responses in identical twins.

Material for sequencing was memory (CD45RO+) T cells sorted from blood. Receptors originate from a woman under 30 in good health. The CDR3 runs from the conserved cysteine through the conserved F or W. The D gene is left open where the match is weak. For some rows the clone size is stated as once, few or many, or as a class when expanded; others skip it.

size | J | V | D | CDR3 | DNA
many | TRBJ1-2 | TRBV20-1 | TRBD1 | CSASGGAQYGYTF | TGCAGTGCTTCAGGGGGCGCTCAGTATGGCTACACCTTC
- | TRBJ1-3 | TRBV6-2/TRBV6-3 | - | CASRQTENTIYF | TGTGCCAGCAGGCAGACGGAAAACACCATATATTTT
many | TRBJ1-1 | TRBV5-1 | - | CASSLNLNTEAFF | TGCGCCAGCAGCTTAAATCTGAACACTGAAGCTTTCTTT
many | TRBJ2-6 | TRBV15 | - | CATSRDRGSGANVLTF | TGTGCCACCAGCAGAGATCGAGGGTCTGGGGCCAACGTCCTGACTTTC
few | TRBJ1-2 | TRBV7-8 | - | CASSPAYGSYGYTF | TGTGCCAGCAGCCCGGCGTACGGGAGCTATGGCTACACCTTC
few | TRBJ1-4 | TRBV28 | - | CASITPGGVNEKLFF | TGTGCCAGCATCACCCCAGGAGGGGTTAATGAAAAACTGTTTTTT
- | TRBJ2-7 | TRBV20-1 | - | CSARSGVPVEQYF | TGCAGTGCTAGATCAGGGGTGCCTGTCGAGCAGTACTTC
many | TRBJ1-5 | TRBV7-2 | TRBD1 | CASSSGQAINQPQHF | TGTGCCAGCAGCTCGGGACAGGCGATCAATCAGCCCCAGCATTTT
few | TRBJ2-7 | TRBV3-1 | - | CASSQWSYEQYF | TGTGCCAGCAGCCAATGGTCCTACGAGCAGTACTTC
- | TRBJ2-1 | TRBV6-5 | TRBD2 | CASSTTLAGLPYNEQFF | TGTGCCAGCAGTACTACCCTAGCGGGCCTACCATACAATGAGCAGTTCTTC
- | TRBJ1-5 | TRBV20-1 | TRBD1 | CSAGREGAQPQHF | TGCAGTGCTGGTAGGGAGGGGGCGCAGCCCCAGCATTTT
few | TRBJ2-7 | TRBV5-1 | - | CASSLSPIRGSEQYF | TGCGCCAGCAGCTTGTCTCCCATCCGGGGTTCCGAGCAGTACTTC
many | TRBJ2-1 | TRBV2 | - | CASSEIVGRSYNEQFF | TGTGCCAGCAGTGAGATTGTAGGGAGATCATACAATGAGCAGTTCTTC
many | TRBJ2-1 | TRBV7-2 | - | CASSDRGRSSYNEQFF | TGTGCCAGCAGCGACAGAGGGAGAAGCTCCTACAATGAGCAGTTCTTC
many | TRBJ2-5 | TRBV12-3/TRBV12-4 | - | CASSRERTNIETQYF | TGTGCCAGCAGCCGCGAGCGGACAAATATAGAGACCCAGTACTTC
few | TRBJ2-5 | TRBV7-2 | - | CASSRAAGETQYF | TGTGCCAGCAGCCGCGCGGCCGGAGAGACCCAGTACTTC
few | TRBJ1-1 | TRBV7-2 | - | CASSLAGVMNTEAFF | TGTGCCAGCAGCTTAGCCGGGGTAATGAACACTGAAGCTTTCTTT
- | TRBJ2-3 | TRBV6-2/TRBV6-3 | - | CASSWKGRDTQYF | TGTGCCAGCAGCTGGAAGGGGCGAGATACGCAGTATTTT
- | TRBJ1-6 | TRBV5-1 | TRBD1 | CASSLDRVNSPLHF | TGCGCCAGCAGCTTAGACAGGGTTAATTCACCCCTCCACTTT
- | TRBJ2-3 | TRBV6-1 | - | CASSFKILSSTDTQYF | TGTGCCAGCAGCTTCAAGATACTGTCAAGCACAGATACGCAGTATTTT
few | TRBJ2-7 | TRBV12-5 | TRBD1 | CASGLDRGRDSYEQYF | TGTGCTAGTGGTTTGGACAGGGGAAGGGACTCCTACGAGCAGTACTTC
many | TRBJ2-3 | TRBV5-1 | - | CASSLGYNTDTQYF | TGCGCCAGCAGCTTGGGGTATAACACAGATACGCAGTATTTT
- | TRBJ2-7 | TRBV28 | TRBD1 | CASSTNLGQGLIRYEQYF | TGTGCCAGCAGCACCAACCTGGGACAGGGGTTAATTCGCTACGAGCAGTACTTC
many | TRBJ1-1 | TRBV12-3/TRBV12-4 | - | CASLGMRGSNEAFF | TGTGCCAGCTTAGGTATGCGGGGGAGTAATGAAGCTTTCTTT
few | TRBJ2-5 | TRBV2 | TRBD2 | CAIYPSSGGIIETQYF | TGTGCCATCTACCCCTCTAGCGGGGGGATTATAGAGACCCAGTACTTC
- | TRBJ2-3 | TRBV5-5 | TRBD2 | CASSRSLATDTQYF | TGTGCCAGCAGCCGTTCACTAGCGACAGATACGCAGTATTTT
few | TRBJ2-7 | TRBV6-4 | - | CAPEELYEQYF | TGTGCCCCCGAAGAGTTGTACGAGCAGTACTTC
many | TRBJ2-3 | TRBV7-2 | TRBD2 | CASSFNRLAGIDTQYF | TGTGCCAGCAGCTTCAACCGACTAGCGGGAATAGATACGCAGTATTTT
- | TRBJ1-5 | TRBV20-1 | - | CSALQNLGTSNQPQHF | TGCAGTGCTCTTCAAAACCTTGGGACGAGCAATCAGCCCCAGCATTTT
- | TRBJ2-7 | TRBV24-1 | - | CATSDPVGGGAENEQYF | TGTGCCACCAGTGACCCCGTTGGGGGGGGGGCGGAGAACGAGCAGTACTTC
many | TRBJ2-1 | TRBV5-1 | TRBD2 | CASSLGLAGYNEQFF | TGTGCCAGCAGCTTGGGGCTAGCGGGCTACAATGAGCAGTTCTTC
- | TRBJ2-1 | TRBV7-2 | - | CASSLGRGDEQFF | TGTGCCAGCAGCTTAGGCCGTGGGGATGAGCAGTTCTTC
- | TRBJ2-7 | TRBV20-1 | - | CSARIPSAGPYEQYF | TGCAGTGCTAGGATCCCCTCGGCGGGTCCCTACGAGCAGTACTTC
few | TRBJ1-6 | TRBV15 | - | CATSRDGTGSYNSPLHF | TGTGCCACCAGCAGAGATGGCACAGGATCCTATAATTCACCCCTCCACTTT
few | TRBJ1-2 | TRBV12-3/TRBV12-4 | - | CASTPDSGYGYTF | TGTGCCAGCACCCCGGACAGCGGCTATGGCTACACCTTC
- | TRBJ2-7 | TRBV7-2 | - | CASTDWINNEQYF | TGTGCCAGCACAGACTGGATAAACAATGAGCAGTACTTC
- | TRBJ2-3 | TRBV5-1 | - | CASSLSKVLGSTDTQYF | TGCGCCAGCAGCCTGTCGAAAGTCCTAGGGAGTACAGATACGCAGTATTTT
many | TRBJ1-5 | TRBV12-3/TRBV12-4 | - | CASSLQGDQPQHF | TGTGCCAGCAGTTTACAGGGAGATCAGCCCCAGCATTTT
many | TRBJ2-1 | TRBV10-3 | TRBD2 | CAISLAGLSYNEQFF | TGTGCCATCAGTCTAGCGGGACTCTCCTACAATGAGCAGTTCTTC
many | TRBJ1-5 | TRBV12-3/TRBV12-4 | TRBD1 | CASRFGQETNQPQHF | TGTGCCAGCAGGTTCGGACAGGAAACTAATCAGCCCCAGCATTTT
few | TRBJ2-1 | TRBV6-1 | TRBD2 | CASNGGLVSDEQFF | TGTGCCAGCAATGGGGGACTAGTTAGCGATGAGCAGTTCTTC
few | TRBJ2-7 | TRBV27 | TRBD2 | CASSSGLTRTYEQYF | TGTGCCAGCAGTTCGGGACTAACGCGAACCTACGAGCAGTACTTC
- | TRBJ2-1 | TRBV6-2/TRBV6-3 | - | CASRGDKHNEQFF | TGTGCCAGCAGGGGGGACAAACACAATGAGCAGTTCTTC
few | TRBJ1-5 | TRBV12-3/TRBV12-4 | - | CASSPWGGNQPQHF | TGTGCCAGCAGTCCATGGGGCGGCAATCAGCCCCAGCATTTT
few | TRBJ2-7 | TRBV7-8 | - | CASSPAPGGVTNF | TGTGCCAGCAGCCCAGCCCCGGGGGGCGTAACGAACTTC
- | TRBJ2-5 | TRBV13 | - | CASSFGARVGETQYF | TGTGCCAGCAGCTTCGGGGCGCGAGTAGGGGAGACCCAGTACTTC
few | TRBJ1-6 | TRBV28 | - | CASSLAGVDSPLHF | TGTGCCAGCAGTTTAGCCGGCGTGGATTCACCCCTCCACTTT
- | TRBJ2-7 | TRBV20-1 | TRBD2 | CSAPGLAGDHSYEQYF | TGCAGTGCCCCTGGACTAGCGGGAGACCACTCCTACGAGCAGTACTTC
- | TRBJ1-5 | TRBV3-1 | - | CASSPDGRGPTHF | TGTGCCAGCAGCCCGGACGGGCGGGGACCGACACATTTT
- | TRBJ2-2 | TRBV9 | TRBD2 | CASSVGSGETGELFF | TGTGCCAGCAGCGTGGGTAGCGGGGAGACCGGGGAGCTGTTTTTT
few | TRBJ1-1 | TRBV5-1 | TRBD1 | CASSSGTGTNTEAFF | TGCGCCAGCAGCTCCGGGACAGGGACTAACACTGAAGCTTTCTTT
few | TRBJ2-5 | TRBV7-3 | - | CASSRIGGKETQYF | TGTGCCAGCAGCCGCATCGGAGGGAAGGAGACCCAGTACTTC
few | TRBJ2-1 | TRBV6-5 | - | CASSYSGGKGNEQFF | TGTGCCAGCAGTTACTCTGGGGGGAAAGGCAATGAGCAGTTCTTC